This T cell receptor beta chain stems from a study of graft-versus-host responses after intestinal transplantation (dated by TCRdb to the early 2020s). Study-wide context: Recipients received multivisceral, liver-intestinal, or isolated intestinal transplants. All recipients received anti-thymocyte globulin induction followed by maintenance tacrolimus and steroids for around three years. Bulk TCR-beta CDR3 sequencing was used to track graft-versus-host and host-versus-graft alloreactive T cell clones in the graft, circulation and bone marrow after intestinal transplantation. To identify alloreactive clones, pre-transplant mixed lymphocyte reaction products were sequenced and then compared with unstimulated pre-transplant donor and recipient T cells. The cohort enrolled some 23 intestinal transplant recipients, one of whom was a retransplant, and 3 patients without pretransplant specimens were excluded. Donor T cell macrochimerism was defined as a peak of at least 4% donor T cells among recipient peripheral blood mononuclear cells. Samples from three later patients were sequenced in-house on an Illumina MiSeq with MiXCR processing rather than by the commercial service.

The method was the immunoSEQ multiplex PCR assay. High-throughput TCR-beta CDR3 sequencing of genomic DNA from most patients was performed by Adaptive Biotechnologies. Turning to the authors' computational methods: Adaptive's ImmunoSEQ software was the source of the TCR sequencing data for about 18 patients, while a few other patients were processed with MiXCR and VDJtools. CDR3 nucleotide sequences shared between donor and recipient were removed because their origin could not be assigned. To be classed as alloreactive, a clone needed at least 2-fold expansion over unstimulated cells and a minimum CFSE-low frequency of 0.002% (template counts) or 0.001% (read counts). Clones were considered mappable if detected in sequenced pre-transplant spleen, lymph node, or MLR CFSE-low populations of the donor or recipient. Cumulative frequency of alloreactive clones was calculated as a percentage of all sequences weighted by copy number. The table comes from immuneACCESS by way of TCRdb, which keeps in-frame sequences with V and J called. Part of the clones is missing from these tables; in studies checked, under half for an unresolved V gene and the rest for unknown reasons. The V and J calls and the clone size are those of that table, but D and trimming were determined from the DNA. A total of around 54,000 clones appear in this sample, more than 80% of them only once. Of the sample, 5% to 6.5% is held by the ten largest clones.

Blood samples were collected up to 4 times in the first month after transplant and then at least monthly when available. This clone occurred once. It has no known antigen specificity. Base qualities are missing; no much larger clone stands one base away. This specimen includes other DNA sequences encoding the same CDR3. General findings and caveats noted by the study authors: Peak levels of circulating GvH clones were associated with declines in HvG clones early after transplant. GvH clones were detected in recipient bone marrow, and some of these GvH clones were observed earlier in ileal mucosa or blood, consistent with an intestinal mucosal origin. The conclusions were limited by the relatively low number and heterogeneity of the intestinal transplant patients. In patients with donor T cell macrochimerism, the allografts had high GvH to HvG T cell clonal ratios.

The germline V gene yields SGDLS for CDR1 and YYNGEE for CDR2. A distance of 7 bases separates the germline ends of V and J, which lose 1 base and 0 bases respectively. Including cysteine and phenylalanine, the CDR3 has 14 amino acids. Only the CDR3 part of the read is kept: 42 bases, read in frame from the first base. The input for sequencing was PBMCs, taken around 95 weeks after intestinal transplant. The receptor's source is a human patient who received an intestinal transplant, so some T cells may come from the graft donor. The chain employs TRBV9 and TRBJ1-1; TRBD1 is a possible D gene, resting on 5 matching bases. CDR3 sequence: CASSVTGVNTEAFF. The DNA reads TGTGCCAGCAGCGTAACGGGGGTGAACACTGAAGCTTTCTTT. Outside the CDR3, residues come from the reference TRBV9 and TRBJ1-1 proteins, so the full variable domain is: DSGVTQTPKHLITATGQRVTLRCSPRSGDLSVYWYQQSLDQGLQFLIQYYNGEERAKGNILERFSAQQFPDLHSELNLSSLELGDSALYFCASSVTGVNTEAFFGQGTRLTVV.